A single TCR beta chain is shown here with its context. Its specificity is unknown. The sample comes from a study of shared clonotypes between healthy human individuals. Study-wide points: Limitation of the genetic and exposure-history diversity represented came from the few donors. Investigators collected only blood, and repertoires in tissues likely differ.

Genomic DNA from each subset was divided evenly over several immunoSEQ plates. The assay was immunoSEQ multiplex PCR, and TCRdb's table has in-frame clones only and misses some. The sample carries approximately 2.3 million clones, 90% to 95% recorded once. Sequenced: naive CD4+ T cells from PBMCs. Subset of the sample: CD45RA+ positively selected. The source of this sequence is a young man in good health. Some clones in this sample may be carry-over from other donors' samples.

This CDR3 reads CASSLGLKTGGGEQFF. CDR3 DNA sequence: TGTGCCAGCAGCTTAGGCTTGAAGACAGGGGGCGGTGAGCAGTTCTTC. This chain uses TRBV7-3 with TRBJ2-1; 10 nucleotides match TRBD1. This CDR3 region has 16 residues. Germline V CDR1 and CDR2: SGHTA, FQGTGA. V trimming: 2 bases; J trimming: 9 bases; junction bases outside the gene matches: 10.